The table lists the clone carrying this T cell receptor (beta chain) with many counts. Germline CDR1 reads LNHDA; CDR2 reads SQIVND (reference sequence). This CDR3 has 13 residues. Between the trimmed V and J ends, which lost 3 bases and 5 bases, there was a span of 10 bases. This specimen belongs to a study of tumor-infiltrating lymphocytes in oesophageal squamous cell carcinoma. TCRdb independently ran MiXCR on the PCR reads; one entry per CDR3 protein. The sample has 15,000 to 20,000 distinct CDR3 sequences, roughly 53% seen once; the top ten hold 23%. Sequencing was done on a sample of esophageal tumor tissue. The rearrangement joins TRBV19 to TRBJ1-2; the D gene is possibly TRBD1 (6 bases). The receptor was isolated from a male donor with esophageal squamous cell carcinoma. The CDR3 reads CASSISGEYGYTF. The CDR3 DNA is TGTGCCAGTAGTATTTCAGGGGAGTATGGCTACACCTTC.